Presented here are 25 T cell receptor beta chains from one specimen sequenced in a study of blood T cell repertoires in COVID-19. Repertoires were generated with immunoSEQ multiplex PCR, while TCRdb's copy carries only in-frame clones and drops some. The table has a few hundred thousand clones, 88% seen once. Sequenced input: PBMCs or T cells enriched from blood (not recorded which). The receptor source for this set is a woman in her late teens or twenties who had recovered from COVID-19.

The J gene is TRBJ2-7, the V gene TRBV30; D ambiguous. Germline-derived CDR1 and CDR2 are GTSNPN and SVGIG (reference sequence). Trimming took 5 bases from V and 7 from J, leaving 12 bases between them. This CDR3 is 11 amino acids long. The CDR3 nucleotides read TGTGCCTGGGGCAAAGGAGTTGAGCAGTACTTC. The encoded protein is CAWGKGVEQYF.

This chain links TRBV7-3 with TRBJ1-2; D possibly corresponds to TRBD1 (5 bases). CDR1 and CDR2 from the germline V gene are SGHTA and FQGTGA. V lost 1 base and J lost 0, with 18 bases in between. This CDR3 is built from 18 residues. For the CDR3, the DNA is TGTGCCAGCAGCTTAAAGCCCTATTTGGGGCAGACTAACTATGGCTACACCTTC. Protein product: CASSLKPYLGQTNYGYTF.

DNA of the CDR3: TGCGCCAGCAGCCAAGGGACAGGGTCCTCCCCACCCCCTCCCCTCCACTTT. It codes for CASSQGTGSSPPPPLHF. The V gene is TRBV4-1, the J gene TRBJ1-6; TRBD1 agrees at 8 bases. The V and J ends lost 1 base and 13 bases, in that order; junction bases with no gene match: 15. CDR3 length: 17 amino acids. Per the germline V gene, CDR1 is MGHRA and CDR2 is YSYEKL.

The genes are TRBV30 and TRBJ1-4, with 7 positions matching TRBD1. Unmatched junction bases numbered 2, after V lost 5 bases and J lost 5 bases. The CDR3 has 12 amino acids. Germline-derived CDR1 and CDR2 are GTSNPN and SVGIG (reference sequence). In nucleotides, the CDR3 is TGTGCCTGGGACAGGGAAAATGAAAAACTGTTTTTT. This codes for CAWDRENEKLFF.

This clone was counted once. This chain joins TRBV7-2 and TRBJ1-1, with 7 bases lining up with TRBD1. J was trimmed by 5 bases and V by 6 bases; bases with no gene match: 6. The CDR3 has 13 amino acids. Germline CDR1 and CDR2: SGHTA and FQGNSA. The CDR3 DNA sequence: TGTGCCAGCAGTCAGACAGGGATAACTGAAGCTTTCTTT. Translated: CASSQTGITEAFF. The full variable domain, in which reference TRBV7-2 and TRBJ1-1 provide the parts outside the CDR3, is GAGVSQSPSNKVTEKGKDVELRCDPISGHTALYWYRQSLGQGLEFLIYFQGNSAPDKSGLPSDRFSAERTGGSVSTLTIQRTQQEDSAVYLCASSQTGITEAFFGQGTRLTVV.

The V and J genes are TRBV9 and TRBJ1-4; 10 bases agree with TRBD1. CDR3 length: 16 residues. The V gene's germline CDR1 is SGDLS and CDR2 YYNGEE. The trim removed 4 bases at V and 5 bases at J, leaving 8 bases unmatched. CDR3 sequence: CASSNRDRGQNEKLFF. The CDR3 DNA reads TGTGCCAGCAGCAACCGGGACAGGGGACAAAATGAAAAACTGTTTTTT.

CDR3: CASSMKGDRGAGGETQYF. CDR3 bases: TGTGCCAGTAGTATGAAGGGGGACCGGGGGGCCGGAGGAGAGACCCAGTACTTC. This chain connects TRBV19 to TRBJ2-5; tentatively, D is TRBD2 (7 bases). Germline CDR1 reads LNHDA; CDR2 reads SQIVND (reference sequence). The V end was cut by 3 bases, the J end by 4 bases, with 24 bases between. The CDR3 is made up of 18 amino acids.

With regard to this clone: Other DNA variants within this sample encode the same CDR3. J is TRBJ1-2 and V is TRBV2, with D perhaps TRBD1 (6 bases). From germline, CDR1 is SNHLY and CDR2 FYNNEI. The CDR3 length is 13 residues. Trimming took 3 bases from V and 3 from J, leaving 8 bases between them. The CDR3 DNA reads as TGTGCCAGCAGTGAGAACAGGGACTATGGCTACACCTTC. Its protein product is CASSENRDYGYTF. Combining the CDR3 with reference TRBV2 and TRBJ1-2 gives the whole variable domain EPEVTQTPSHQVTQMGQEVILRCVPISNHLYFYWYRQILGQKVEFLVSFYNNEISEKSEIFDDQFSVERPDGSNFTLKIRSTKLEDSAMYFCASSENRDYGYTFGSGTRLTVV.

V usage is TRBV30 and J usage is TRBJ1-3; 9 positions match TRBD1. This CDR3 region has 12 residues. The germline V gene has CDR1 GTSNPN and CDR2 SVGIG (reference sequence). Losses at the gene ends were 3 bases for V and 15 bases for J; bases not matched to a gene: 9. This chain's CDR3 is CAWSGQGFASYF. Here the CDR3 DNA reads TGTGCCTGGAGCGGACAGGGGTTCGCTTCATATTTT.

The rearrangement joins TRBV30 to TRBJ1-5; D uncertain. The germline CDR1 and CDR2 sequences are GTSNPN and SVGIG (reference sequence). V was shortened by 5 bases and J by 1 base, with 15 bases between the two germline ends. The CDR3 spans 15 residues. CDR3 protein: CAWAGEGWSNQPQHF. The CDR3 nucleotides are TGTGCCTGGGCTGGTGAGGGTTGGAGCAATCAGCCCCAGCATTTT.

V usage is TRBV20-1 and J usage is TRBJ2-7, with D possibly TRBD2 on 6 matching bases. The V end was cut by 3 bases, the J end by 4 bases, with 13 bases between. CDR3 length: 13 amino acids. CDR1 is DFQATT and CDR2 is SNEGSKA in the germline V gene (reference sequence). The CDR3 region has the DNA TGCAGTGCTAGTCTCGCGGGGAGTTACGAGCAGTACTTC. Residues: CSASLAGSYEQYF.

This rearrangement joins TRBV9 to TRBJ2-1, with 15 bases that match TRBD2. CDR3 length equals 17 residues. Germline-derived CDR1 and CDR2 are SGDLS and YYNGEE. The V and J ends lost 0 bases and 9 bases, in that order; junction bases with no gene match: 7. CDR3: CASSVGTSGGVGGEQFF. The CDR3 DNA follows: TGTGCCAGCAGCGTAGGGACTAGCGGGGGGGTCGGAGGTGAGCAGTTCTTC.

The chain carries TRBV5-1 and TRBJ1-6; unclear D gene. The CDR3 has 14 amino acids. From germline, CDR1 is SGHRS and CDR2 YFSETQ. V was clipped by 0 bases and J by 11 bases, with 12 bases between them. The CDR3, as DNA: TGCGCCAGCAGCTTGGGCGAGAGGGATACACCCCTCCACTTT. It yields the protein CASSLGERDTPLHF.

The V call is TRBV11-3, the J call TRBJ2-1, with 13 positions matching TRBD2. Germline CDR1 reads SGHNT; CDR2 reads YENEEA. The trim removed 0 bases at V and 3 bases at J, leaving 2 bases unmatched. The CDR3 contains 17 residues. The CDR3 DNA reads TGTGCCAGCAGCTTAGACACTAGCGGGGGGGGCTACAATGAGCAGTTCTTC. Translated, it gives CASSLDTSGGGYNEQFF.

The chain is built from TRBV10-3 and TRBJ1-1, with 9 bases aligning to TRBD1. Per the germline V gene, CDR1 is ENHRY and CDR2 is SYGVKD. Trimming at V came to 0 bases and at J to 1 base, leaving 0 bases not matched to a gene. The CDR3 sequence is 15 residues long. CDR3 loop: CAISESDRGNTEAFF. In nucleotides, the CDR3 is TGTGCCATCAGTGAGTCGGACAGGGGGAACACTGAAGCTTTCTTT.

The DNA for the CDR3 is TGTGCCAGCAGTTACCGGGACAGGGGCCACGAGCAGTACTTC. Translated, it gives CASSYRDRGHEQYF. V is TRBV6-5 and J is TRBJ2-7, with TRBD1 matching 10 bases. The trim removed 2 bases at V and 5 bases at J, leaving 3 bases unmatched. From germline, CDR1 is MNHEY and CDR2 SVGAGI. The CDR3 covers 14 residues.

The chain links TRBV30 to TRBJ1-6; 7 bases fit TRBD1. CDR3 length: 14 amino acids. CDR1 and CDR2 (germline): GTSNPN, SVGIG (reference sequence). V lost 4 bases to trimming and J lost 9 bases; unmatched junction nucleotides: 9. Here the CDR3 reads CAWTPTGVGSPLHF. DNA of the CDR3: TGTGCCTGGACTCCAACAGGGGTTGGTTCACCCCTCCACTTT.

V is TRBV25-1 and J is TRBJ1-1; TRBD1 matches 8 bases. The CDR3 totals 14 residues. Germline trimming cut 7 bases from V and 6 bases from J; bases unmatched to any gene: 10. Germline CDR1 reads MGHDK; CDR2 reads SYGVNS. CDR3 in DNA: TGTGCCAGCAAGCGGGACAGGTCGGTCGCTGAAGCTTTCTTT. Amino acid sequence: CASKRDRSVAEAFF.

The chain recombines TRBV28 with TRBJ2-5, with TRBD1 matching over 10 bases. The CDR3 contains 14 residues. V trimming: 6 bases; J trimming: 5 bases; junction bases outside the gene matches: 6. Germline V CDR1 and CDR2: MDHEN, SYDVKM. The CDR3 DNA reads TGTGCCAGCAGAAGACAGGGGGCGAAGGAGACCCAGTACTTC. Protein: CASRRQGAKETQYF.

The chain has TRBV30 and TRBJ1-2; D perhaps matches TRBD1 (5 bases). Germline V gene sequence: CDR1 GTSNPN, CDR2 SVGIG (reference sequence). V lost 2 bases and J 5 bases, leaving 15 bases between the germline ends. The CDR3 loop spans 14 amino acids. The CDR3 loop reads CAWSFPAGQYGYTF. Here the CDR3 DNA reads TGTGCCTGGAGTTTCCCCGCGGGGCAATATGGCTACACCTTC.

The CDR3 DNA reads as TGTGCCATCCGAGGGACAGTTTCCCCAAACACCATATATTTT. Translating gives CAIRGTVSPNTIYF. The rearrangement uses TRBV10-3 and TRBJ1-3; 7 nucleotides line up with TRBD1. The CDR3 runs to 14 residues. With 8 bases clipped from V and 6 bases from J, the junction kept 10 bases outside the gene matches. Per the germline V gene, CDR1 is ENHRY and CDR2 is SYGVKD.

The chain employs TRBV5-8 and TRBJ1-1; 7 bases align to TRBD1. Germline V CDR1 and CDR2: SGHTS, YDEGEE. CDR3 size: 14 residues. With 2 bases clipped from V and 7 bases from J, the junction kept 8 bases outside the gene matches. The CDR3 DNA reads TGTGCCAGCAGCTTTGGGACAGCATTGCTTGAAGCTTTCTTT. Protein product: CASSFGTALLEAFF.

This chain uses TRBV5-1 with TRBJ1-3; 7 bases are shared with TRBD1. This CDR3 has 16 residues. The J segment lost 0 bases and the V segment lost 4 bases, leaving 7 bases of the junction unmatched. From germline, CDR1 is SGHRS and CDR2 YFSETQ. In nucleotides, the CDR3 is TGCGCCAGCAGCACCGGACAGGAGACCTCTGGAAACACCATATATTTT. Its protein is CASSTGQETSGNTIYF.

The sample holds a few counts of this clone. The gene calls are TRBV4-1 and TRBJ1-5, with 7 bases matching TRBD1. The CDR3 runs to 13 residues. From germline, CDR1 is MGHRA and CDR2 YSYEKL. Trimming removed 11 bases from V and 6 bases from J; junction bases left unmatched: 10. The CDR3 bases are TGCGCCTCCTCCGAGGGGGCGGGTCAGCCCCAGCATTTT. This translates into CASSEGAGQPQHF.

The chain couples TRBV10-1 to TRBJ2-1, with 7 positions matching TRBD1. V lost 3 bases, J lost 2 bases, and 4 bases stayed unmatched. The CDR3 extends over 15 amino acids. Germline lookup yields CDR1 WNHNN and CDR2 SYGVQD (reference sequence). The CDR3 loop reads CASSEMDRPYNEQFF. CDR3 nucleotides: TGCGCCAGCAGTGAAATGGACAGGCCCTACAATGAGCAGTTCTTC.